The 20 T cell receptor beta chains given below trace back to one sample, sequenced in a study of tumor and adjacent non-tumor tissue in lung cancer. The template was RNA from unsorted bulk tissue. The library came from three nested PCR rounds adapted from ARM-PCR protocols. TCRdb used MiXCR to reprocess the multiplex PCR reads, holding one entry per CDR3 protein. The sample shows more than 120,000 distinct CDR3 sequences, around 67% of them seen only once. The specimen was lung tumor tissue. The receptors were sampled from a man aged 55-75 years with small cell lung cancer.

The chain combines TRBV6-5 with TRBJ2-3; 8 bases are a match to TRBD2. CDR1 is MNHEY, CDR2 SVGAGI, per germline. J lost 3 bases, V lost 7 bases, and 6 bases had no gene match. The CDR3 loop spans 14 amino acids. DNA for the CDR3: TGTGCCAGCAACCAGCGGGAGACGACAGATACGCAGTATTTT. Protein sequence: CASNQRETTDTQYF.

This clonotype was counted at least ten times. This chain connects TRBV20-1 to TRBJ2-7, with 11 bases fitting TRBD2. This CDR3 has 14 residues. Germline CDR1 is DFQATT and CDR2 is SNEGSKA (reference sequence). V shed 6 bases, J shed 1 base, and the junction held 5 bases outside the gene matches. CDR3 coding DNA: TGCAGTGCCCGTAGCGGGAGGGGTTCCTACGAGCAGTACTTC. Its translation: CSARSGRGSYEQYF.

Of note for this clonotype: At one of its ends the junction is not consistent with the germline gene, which may arise from a read error. The rearrangement joins TRBV6-1 to TRBJ1-2; 10 positions agree with TRBD1. The germline CDR1 and CDR2 sequences are MNHNS and SASEGT. The CDR3 consists of 14 residues. The CDR3 nucleotides are TGTGCCAGAAGTGAAAGATGGGACAGGGGCGCCTACACCTTC. It is translated as CARSERWDRGAYTF.

DNA for the CDR3: TGCGCCAGCAGAGTTGACAGTTACAATGAGCAGTTCTTC. It codes for CASRVDSYNEQFF. The chain carries TRBV5-1 and TRBJ2-1, with D maybe TRBD1 (5 bases). With 5 bases removed from V and 4 bases from J, the gap between germline ends came to 10 bases. The CDR3 spans 13 residues. Germline CDR1 and CDR2: SGHRS and YFSETQ.

The sample holds one count of this clonotype. The genes are TRBV6-1 and TRBJ2-7; D perhaps matches TRBD1 (6 bases). Germline CDR1 and CDR2: MNHNS and SASEGT. The length of the CDR3 is 13 residues. This chain's CDR3 is CGASDRRTYEQYF. The CDR3 DNA reads as TGTGGCGCCTCCGACAGGCGAACCTACGAGCAGTACTTC.

The chain joins TRBV4-1 to TRBJ1-1, with D unclear. Germline-derived CDR1 and CDR2 are MGHRA and YSYEKL. V lost 1 base and J 1 base, leaving 31 bases between the germline ends. This CDR3 has 22 residues. This chain's CDR3 is CASSQVASQFDRHADGNTEAFF. CDR3 DNA: TGCGCCAGCAGCCAAGTCGCGTCTCAGTTCGATAGACATGCTGATGGGAACACTGAAGCTTTCTTT.

With regard to this clonotype: The germline gene is not matched at one end of the junction; a read error may be the cause. The rearrangement joins TRBV10-2 to TRBJ2-1; a weak D match, TRBD1 (5 bases). The CDR3 spans 13 residues. Germline values: CDR1 WSHSY, CDR2 SAAADI. CDR3 region: CASRETGQGEQFF. The CDR3 bases are TGTGCCAGCCGCGAGACTGGCCAGGGTGAGCAGTTCTTC.

Points on this clonotype: A read error may produce the germline difference seen at one junction end. The genes are TRBV11-2 and TRBJ1-1; D not resolved. The CDR3 totals 15 residues. Germline loops: CDR1 SGHAT, CDR2 FQNNGV. This CDR3 is CARSLGGRSNTEAFF. The CDR3 bases are TGTGCCCGCAGCCTCGGAGGCCGGTCGAACACTGAAGCTTTCTTT. The whole variable domain, remainder taken from reference TRBV11-2 and TRBJ1-1, is EAGVAQSPRYKIIEKRQSVAFWCNPISGHATLYWYQQILGQGPKLLIQFQNNGVVDDSQLPKDRFSAERLKGVDSTLKIQPAKLEDSAVYLCARSLGGRSNTEAFFGQGTRLTVV.

In regard to this clonotype: The missing conserved phenylalanine or tryptophan at the end of this CDR3 makes a read error likely. The chain carries TRBV4-1 and TRBJ1-2; tentatively, D is TRBD1 (6 bases). V was trimmed by 5 bases and J by 7 bases, leaving 14 bases between them. The CDR3 is 13 amino acids. Germline V CDR1 and CDR2: MGHRA, YSYEKL. CDR3 sequence reads: CASSFKQGLGYTV. CDR3 in DNA: TGCGCCAGCAGCTTCAAACAGGGTCTTGGCTACACCGTC.

For this clonotype: A much more abundant neighbour one base away suggests this may be a read error. The V call is TRBV6-5, the J call TRBJ2-3, with TRBD2 as a possible D gene (5 bases). CDR3 length equals 15 residues. Germline CDR1 and CDR2: MNHEY and SVGAGI. This CDR3 is CASCYREFGSDTQYF. CDR3 DNA sequence: TGTGCCAGCTGTTATCGGGAATTTGGATCGGATACGCAGTATTTT.

Concerning this clonotype: A read error is possible here, since a much larger clone lies one base away. V usage is TRBV7-9 and J usage is TRBJ2-7; a possible D gene is TRBD2 (6 bases). Trimming stripped 6 bases from V and 3 bases from J, with 9 bases between. This CDR3 is 12 amino acids long. Germline V gene data show CDR1 as SEHNR and CDR2 as FQNEAQ (reference sequence). CDR3 nucleotide sequence: TGTGCCAGCAGTTGGGACTTCTACGAGCAGTACTTC. It codes for CASSWDFYEQYF.

Comments on this clonotype: At one boundary the junction diverges from the germline segment, which might be a read error. This chain joins TRBV29-1 and TRBJ2-6; maybe TRBD2 (6 bases). Germline CDR1 and CDR2: SQVTM and ANQGSEA. There are 20 residues in the CDR3. The CDR3 loop is CGVEIGRGIGVLGGANVLTF. The CDR3 bases are TGCGGCGTTGAGATAGGACGCGGGATAGGGGTTCTGGGTGGGGCCAACGTCCTGACTTTC.

This clonotype was observed once. The junction does not match germline at one end; this may be a read error. The chain couples TRBV11-3 to TRBJ2-1; D possibly uses TRBD1 or TRBD2 (5 bases each). This CDR3 has 14 amino acids. The germline V gene has CDR1 SGHNT and CDR2 YENEEA. CDR3 sequence reads: CASSPSRDLAERFF. The CDR3 DNA follows: TGTGCCAGCAGCCCCTCCAGGGACCTGGCTGAGCGGTTCTTC. The whole variable domain, filled in from reference TRBV11-3 and TRBJ2-1, reads EAGVVQSPRYKIIEKKQPVAFWCNPISGHNTLYWYLQNLGQGPELLIRYENEEAVDDSQLPKDRFSAERLKGVDSTLKIQPAELGDSAVYLCASSPSRDLAERFFGPGTRLTVL.

Notes on this clonotype: The junction departs from the called germline gene at one end, perhaps through a read error. The chain uses TRBV5-4 and TRBJ2-7; 10 nucleotides agree with TRBD1. This CDR3 region has 13 residues. Per germline, CDR1 SGHNT and CDR2 YYREEE (reference sequence). DNA of the CDR3: TGTGCCAGCAGCCGGGACAGGGGCGGCGAGCAATACTTC. Translated: CASSRDRGGEQYF.

The rearrangement links TRBV6-1 to TRBJ2-5; D may be TRBD1 (6 bases). This CDR3 has 14 residues. CDR1 is MNHNS, CDR2 SASEGT, per germline. V lost 6 bases and J lost 5, with 16 bases in between. The DNA of the CDR3 is TGTGCCAGCAGCATTACAGGGCAGCGGGAGACCCAGTACTTC. Its protein is CASSITGQRETQYF.

This clonotype has at least ten counts. The genes are TRBV11-3 and TRBJ2-3; a possible D gene is TRBD2 (5 bases). Trimming pared 5 bases from V and 2 bases from J, leaving 20 bases between. The length of the CDR3 is 17 residues. CDR1 is SGHNT and CDR2 is YENEEA in the germline V gene. CDR3 residues: CASSGTESGSPTDTQYF. As DNA, the CDR3 is TGTGCCAGCAGCGGAACAGAGAGCGGTTCCCCCACAGATACGCAGTATTTT. Filled out from reference TRBV11-3 and TRBJ2-3, the complete variable domain reads EAGVVQSPRYKIIEKKQPVAFWCNPISGHNTLYWYLQNLGQGPELLIRYENEEAVDDSQLPKDRFSAERLKGVDSTLKIQPAELGDSAVYLCASSGTESGSPTDTQYFGPGTRLTVL.

The rearrangement uses TRBV29-1 and TRBJ2-3; 7 nucleotides line up with TRBD1. J gave up 2 bases and V 6 bases, and 5 bases lay outside the gene matches. Germline V gives CDR1 SQVTM, CDR2 ANQGSEA. The CDR3 has 13 residues. In DNA, the CDR3 is TGCAGCGTCCAGACAGGGCTCACAGATACGCAGTATTTT. It is translated as CSVQTGLTDTQYF.

Note on this clonotype: With a much larger clone just one base away, this may be a read error. The chain uses TRBV6-5 and TRBJ2-1, with 15 bases matching TRBD2. CDR3 length: 16 amino acids. Germline CDR1 MNHEY, CDR2 SVGAGI. The DNA of the CDR3 is TGTGCCAGCAGTGCAGGGACTAGCGGGAGGATCATTGAGCGGTTCTTC. Protein sequence: CASSAGTSGRIIERFF.

This clonotype was found many times. The chain carries TRBV6-6 and TRBJ2-2, with D uncertain. Per the germline V gene, CDR1 is MNHNY and CDR2 is SVGAGI (reference sequence). V lost 10 bases and J lost 2, with 17 bases in between. CDR3 length: 15 amino acids. The CDR3 region is CATSIVRSNTGELFF. Written as DNA, the CDR3 is TGTGCCACCTCGATTGTAAGGAGTAACACCGGGGAGCTGTTTTTT.

This clonotype was found once. Compared with germline, one end of the junction differs, possibly owing to a read error. V gene TRBV11-3 combines with J gene TRBJ2-5; D gene unclear. The CDR3 is made up of 14 amino acids. Germline assignment: CDR1 SGHNT and CDR2 YENEEA. This CDR3 reads CASSRKCIQEAQYF. The CDR3 DNA sequence: TGTGCCAGCAGTAGAAAGTGTATCCAAGAGGCCCAGTACTTC. Combining the CDR3 with reference TRBV11-3 and TRBJ2-5 gives the whole variable domain EAGVVQSPRYKIIEKKQPVAFWCNPISGHNTLYWYLQNLGQGPELLIRYENEEAVDDSQLPKDRFSAERLKGVDSTLKIQPAELGDSAVYLCASSRKCIQEAQYFGPGTRLLVL.